A single sample gave rise to the 16 T cell receptor beta chains below, sequenced in a study of read filtering for tumor transcriptome and immune sequencing. The library was built from around 0.4 ug RNA with molecular barcoded adaptors for alpha/delta and beta/gamma chains. A single record per CDR3 protein comes from TCRdb applying MiXCR to the reads. The table has some 15,000 distinct CDR3 sequences, roughly 22% seen once. Sequencing used a population of CD138-negative cells sorted from bone marrow. The receptors derive from a donor aged 40 or older with multiple myeloma.

This clonotype has at least ten counts. The chain has TRBV5-1 and TRBJ2-3, with a possible D match to TRBD2 (5 bases). The CDR3 runs to 15 residues. In germline, CDR1 is SGHRS, CDR2 YFSETQ. V gave up 5 bases and J gave up 4 bases, with 17 bases separating them. The CDR3 protein is CASSPSSSSPDTQYF. CDR3 DNA sequence: TGCGCCAGCAGTCCTTCTTCTAGCTCTCCAGATACGCAGTATTTT.

Many counts were recorded for this clonotype. For the CDR3, the DNA is TGTGCCAGCAGCCCTGATCCGAGTACGAACACCGGGGAGCTGTTTTTT. This codes for CASSPDPSTNTGELFF. This sequence joins TRBV4-2 and TRBJ2-2, with D hard to call. V was cut by 4 bases and J by 0 bases, with 12 bases left in between. CDR1 and CDR2 from the germline V gene are LGHNA and YNFKEQ. The CDR3 is 16 amino acids.

For this clonotype: One end of the junction varies from germline; a read error may be responsible. This chain connects TRBV14 to TRBJ2-5; D gene unclear. The CDR3 has 14 amino acids. Per germline, CDR1 SGHDN and CDR2 FVKESK. Written as DNA, the CDR3 is TGTGCCAGCAGCCAAGCTTGGGATGAGGAGATCCAGTACTTC. Protein sequence: CASSQAWDEEIQYF. The variable domain in full, completed from reference TRBV14 and TRBJ2-5, reads EAGVTQFPSHSVIEKGQTVTLRCDPISGHDNLYWYRRVMGKEIKFLLHFVKESKQDESGMPNNRFLAERTGGTYSTLKVQPAELEDSGVYFCASSQAWDEEIQYFGPGTRLLVL.

V usage is TRBV6-4 and J usage is TRBJ1-1, with 9 bases matching TRBD1. Germline V lookup: CDR1 MRHNA, CDR2 SNTAGT. J was trimmed by 14 bases and V by 4 bases; bases with no gene match: 8. CDR3 size: 12 residues. Written as DNA, the CDR3 is TGTGCCAGCAGTGGCCGGACAGGGGTGAAGTTCTTT. This sequence encodes CASSGRTGVKFF.

This clonotype has ten or more counts. The rearrangement links TRBV20-1 to TRBJ2-1, with D possibly being TRBD2 (6 bases). The germline V gene has CDR1 DFQATT and CDR2 SNEGSKA (reference sequence). There are 11 residues in the CDR3. Trimming stripped 3 bases from V and 10 bases from J, with 10 bases between. The CDR3 is CSARDGLEQFF. The CDR3 nucleotides are TGCAGTGCTAGGGATGGACTAGAGCAGTTCTTC.

This clonotype was recorded at least ten times. This chain uses TRBV29-1 with TRBJ2-1, with 7 bases aligning to TRBD1. The CDR3 has 13 amino acids. CDR1 and CDR2 (germline): SQVTM, ANQGSEA. V was clipped by 3 bases and J by 6 bases; unmatched bases: 5. Here the CDR3 reads CSVDVPGGNEQFF. The CDR3 DNA follows: TGCAGCGTTGATGTCCCAGGGGGCAATGAGCAGTTCTTC.

This chain uses TRBV3-1 with TRBJ2-7; D gene uncertain. CDR1 LGHDT and CDR2 YNNKEL come from the germline V gene (reference sequence). With 3 bases removed from V and 8 bases from J, the gap between germline ends came to 14 bases. The CDR3 spans 13 residues. In nucleotides, the CDR3 is TGTGCCAGCAGCCACTGGCCCCACTTGAAGCAGTACTTC. It codes for CASSHWPHLKQYF.

With respect to this clonotype: One end of the junction fails to match germline, which may point to a read error. V is TRBV4-1 and J is TRBJ1-6; possibly TRBD1 for D (6 bases). Germline V lookup: CDR1 MGHRA, CDR2 YSYEKL. This CDR3 is 17 amino acids long. In DNA form, the CDR3 reads TGCGCCGGCAGCCGGAGAATCAGGGGCAGGCAGAATTCACCCCTCCACTTT. The encoded protein is CAGSRRIRGRQNSPLHF.

This clonotype appeared many times. The chain carries TRBV12-3 or TRBV12-4 and TRBJ2-2; 10 nucleotides line up with TRBD2. V gave up 9 bases and J gave up 6 bases; unmatched junction bases: 4. CDR3 size: 13 residues. The CDR3: CASSGRLAGELFF. DNA of the CDR3: TGTGCCAGTAGCGGGAGGCTCGCCGGGGAGCTGTTTTTT.

V usage is TRBV20-1 and J usage is TRBJ1-2; no firm D call. V lost 3 bases to trimming and J lost 0 bases, with 8 bases between them. The CDR3 totals 13 residues. Germline assignment: CDR1 DFQATT and CDR2 SNEGSKA (reference sequence). The DNA for the CDR3 is TGCAGTGCTAGGGCACCGCCTAACTATGGCTACACCTTC. Its translation: CSARAPPNYGYTF.

The chain recombines TRBV7-2 with TRBJ1-2; the match to TRBD1 covers 7 bases. Germline V CDR1 and CDR2: SGHTA, FQGNSA. Losses at the gene ends were 4 bases for V and 0 bases for J; bases not matched to a gene: 8. This CDR3 has 16 residues. The CDR3 spells CASSYPGQEANYGYTF. CDR3 nucleotide sequence: TGTGCCAGCAGCTACCCAGGACAGGAAGCTAACTATGGCTACACCTTC.

Comment on this clonotype: It is likely a read error, because the conserved phenylalanine at the end of the CDR3 is missing. This rearrangement joins TRBV12-3 or TRBV12-4 to TRBJ2-1, with 10 bases identical to TRBD2. This CDR3 comprises 16 residues. Trimming at V came to 7 bases and at J to 1 base, leaving 7 bases not matched to a gene. The CDR3 loop is CASMALAGESYNEQFI. The CDR3 DNA reads TGTGCCAGCATGGCCCTAGCGGGAGAATCCTACAATGAGCAGTTCATC.

This clonotype came up many times. The chain recombines TRBV6-2 or TRBV6-3 with TRBJ2-2, with D tentatively TRBD2 (5 bases). This CDR3 has 14 residues. V gave up 6 bases and J gave up 2 bases, with 10 bases separating them. The germline V gene encodes CDR1 MNHEY and CDR2 SVGEGT. The CDR3 DNA follows: TGTGCCAGCAGACGGACGGGAAACACCGGGGAGCTGTTTTTT. It yields the protein CASRRTGNTGELFF.

This clonotype showed up just a few times. With a far larger clone one base away, a read error is the likely cause. This rearrangement joins TRBV12-3 or TRBV12-4 to TRBJ2-1, with 10 bases fitting TRBD2. The CDR3 runs 16 residues. The V gene end was trimmed by 4 bases and the J gene end by 10 bases; junction bases not matched to a gene: 13. The CDR3 loop reads CASSSLVAGGPYEQFF. CDR3 nucleotide sequence: TGTGCCAGCAGTTCCCTTGTAGCGGGAGGTCCCTACGAGCAGTTCTTC.

This clonotype was detected ten times or more. An end of the junction differs from the germline gene, which may be a read error. The chain joins TRBV7-9 to TRBJ1-4; D gene unclear. In germline, CDR1 is SEHNR, CDR2 FQNEAQ (reference sequence). The CDR3 length is 12 residues. This chain's CDR3 is CASSLAWPEVIF. CDR3 nucleotides: TGTGCCAGCAGCTTAGCTTGGCCAGAAGTAATTTTT.

This clonotype was seen ten or more times. The chain is built from TRBV7-2 and TRBJ2-1; 13 bases line up with TRBD2. Trimming removed 2 bases from V and 6 bases from J; junction bases left unmatched: 4. CDR3 length equals 16 residues. CDR1 is SGHTA, CDR2 FQGNSA, per germline. Here the CDR3 reads CASSLTGTSGVNEQFF. In nucleotides, the CDR3 is TGTGCCAGCAGCTTAACGGGGACTAGCGGGGTCAATGAGCAGTTCTTC.